This T cell receptor (beta chain) is from a study of cytotoxic CD8 clonotypes in ibrutinib-treated CLL. Overall study: Sample averages reached hundreds of thousands of productive templates and some 94,000 productive rearrangements.

Unmatched junction bases numbered 17, after V lost 4 bases and J lost 3 bases. The CDR3 is 20 residues long. Germline V CDR1 and CDR2: LGHNT, FRNRAP. The protocol was immunoSEQ multiplex PCR, while the TCRdb copy is restricted to in-frame clones and leaves out a portion. The sample carries just over 200,000 clones, just under 80% recorded once. Worth noting for this clone: No antigen is known for it.

Study results and caveats: Baseline levels were approached again at progression, after clonality had risen at ibrutinib response. Public clonotypes, rarely seen, contracted or held steady on treatment.

This chain links TRBV12-5 with TRBJ2-2; 10 bases are a match to TRBD2. This clonotype originated in a human donor with chronic lymphocytic leukemia. Sequencing was performed on PBMCs, taken after 12 months of ibrutinib treatment. For the CDR3, the DNA is TGTGCTAGTGGTTACTCCGGGCCGTGGACTAGCGGCACTCACACCGGGGAGCTGTTTTTT. The encoded protein is CASGYSGPWTSGTHTGELFF.